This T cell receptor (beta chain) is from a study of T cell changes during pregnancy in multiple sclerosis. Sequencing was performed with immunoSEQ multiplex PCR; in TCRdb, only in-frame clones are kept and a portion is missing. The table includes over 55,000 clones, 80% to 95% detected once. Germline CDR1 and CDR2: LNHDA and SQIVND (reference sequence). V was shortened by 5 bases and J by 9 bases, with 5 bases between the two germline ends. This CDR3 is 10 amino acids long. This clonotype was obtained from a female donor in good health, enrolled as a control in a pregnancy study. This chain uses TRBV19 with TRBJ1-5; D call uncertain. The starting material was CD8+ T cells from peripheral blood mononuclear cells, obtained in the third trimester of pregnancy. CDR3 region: CASSGPPQHF. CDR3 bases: TGTGCCAGTAGTGGGCCGCCCCAGCATTTT.